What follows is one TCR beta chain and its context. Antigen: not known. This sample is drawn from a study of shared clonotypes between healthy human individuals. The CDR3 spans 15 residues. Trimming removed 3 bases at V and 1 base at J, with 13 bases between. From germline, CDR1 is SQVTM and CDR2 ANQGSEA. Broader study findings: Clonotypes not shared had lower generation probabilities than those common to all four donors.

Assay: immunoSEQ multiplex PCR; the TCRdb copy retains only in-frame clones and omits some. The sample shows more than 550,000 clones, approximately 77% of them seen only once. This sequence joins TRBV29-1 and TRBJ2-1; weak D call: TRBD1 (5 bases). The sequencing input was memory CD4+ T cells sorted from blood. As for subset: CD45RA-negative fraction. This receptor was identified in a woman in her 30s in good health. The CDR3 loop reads CSVEGMDTSYNEQFF. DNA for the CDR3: TGCAGCGTTGAGGGGATGGACACTTCCTACAATGAGCAGTTCTTC.